This TCR beta chain was recorded in a study of cytomegalovirus exposure and HLA in healthy donors. Points from the study as a whole: A previous analysis found most TCR beta V segments productive roughly 87% or roughly 30% of the time.

Primers for the PCR totalled 60 Vbeta and 13 Jbeta. TCRdb's copy holds only in-frame clones and misses some; the assay was immunoSEQ multiplex PCR. The sample has 150,000 to 200,000 clones, roughly four fifths seen once. As for this clone: Antigen unknown.

Germline values: CDR1 LGHNA, CDR2 YNFKEQ. The CDR3 is 15 amino acids. Trimming left V 0 bases short and J 4 bases short, with 12 bases between. This clonotype originated in a woman in her thirties or forties in good health and CMV-seronegative. Material: PBMCs. The V gene is TRBV4-2, the J gene TRBJ1-1, with a weak D call TRBD1 (6 bases). CDR3: CASSQDRGEGTEAFF. CDR3 nucleotide sequence: TGTGCCAGCAGCCAAGACAGGGGAGAAGGCACTGAAGCTTTCTTT.